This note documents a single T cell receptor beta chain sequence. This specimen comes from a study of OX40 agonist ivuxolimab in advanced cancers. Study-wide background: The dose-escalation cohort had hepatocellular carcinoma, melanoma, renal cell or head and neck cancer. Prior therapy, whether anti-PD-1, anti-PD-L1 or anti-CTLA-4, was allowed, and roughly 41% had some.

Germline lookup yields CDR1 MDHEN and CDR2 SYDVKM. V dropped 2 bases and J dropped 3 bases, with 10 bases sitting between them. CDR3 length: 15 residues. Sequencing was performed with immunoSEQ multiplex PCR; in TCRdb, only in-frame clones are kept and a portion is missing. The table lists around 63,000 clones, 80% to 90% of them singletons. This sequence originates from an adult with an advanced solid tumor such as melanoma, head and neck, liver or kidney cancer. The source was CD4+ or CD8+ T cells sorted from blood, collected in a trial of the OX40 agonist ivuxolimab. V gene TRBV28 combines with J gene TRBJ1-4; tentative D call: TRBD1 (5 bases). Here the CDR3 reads CASSLGAGANEKLFF. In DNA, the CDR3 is TGTGCCAGCAGTTTAGGGGCGGGGGCTAATGAAAAACTGTTTTTT.